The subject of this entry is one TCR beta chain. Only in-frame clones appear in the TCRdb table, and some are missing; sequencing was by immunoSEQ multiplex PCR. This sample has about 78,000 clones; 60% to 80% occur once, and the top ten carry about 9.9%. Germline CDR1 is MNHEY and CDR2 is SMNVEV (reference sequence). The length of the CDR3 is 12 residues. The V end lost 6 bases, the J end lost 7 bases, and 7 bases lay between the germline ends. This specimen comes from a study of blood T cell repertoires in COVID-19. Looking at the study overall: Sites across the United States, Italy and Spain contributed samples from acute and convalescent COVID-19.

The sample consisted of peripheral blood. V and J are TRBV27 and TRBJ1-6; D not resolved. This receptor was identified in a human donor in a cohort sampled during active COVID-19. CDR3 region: CASSSGNSPLHF. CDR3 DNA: TGTGCCAGCAGCTCGGGGAATTCACCCCTCCACTTT.